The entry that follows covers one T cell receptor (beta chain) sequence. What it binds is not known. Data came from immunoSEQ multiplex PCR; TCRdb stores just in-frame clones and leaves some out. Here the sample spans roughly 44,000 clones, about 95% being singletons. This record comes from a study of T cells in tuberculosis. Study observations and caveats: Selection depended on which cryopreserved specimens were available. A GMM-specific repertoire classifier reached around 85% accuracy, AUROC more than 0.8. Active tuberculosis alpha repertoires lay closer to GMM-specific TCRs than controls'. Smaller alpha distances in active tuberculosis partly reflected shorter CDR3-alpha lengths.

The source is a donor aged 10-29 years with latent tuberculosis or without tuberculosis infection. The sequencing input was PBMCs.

The CDR3 region is CSVEGRQEVGEQFF. CDR3 nucleotide sequence: TGCAGCGTTGAAGGCCGACAGGAGGTTGGTGAGCAGTTCTTC. This rearrangement joins TRBV29-1 to TRBJ2-1; possible D gene TRBD1, 6 bases. Trimming shortened V by 1 base and J by 9 bases, and 16 bases separated the two germline ends. This CDR3 region has 14 residues. The germline CDR1 and CDR2 sequences are SQVTM and ANQGSEA.